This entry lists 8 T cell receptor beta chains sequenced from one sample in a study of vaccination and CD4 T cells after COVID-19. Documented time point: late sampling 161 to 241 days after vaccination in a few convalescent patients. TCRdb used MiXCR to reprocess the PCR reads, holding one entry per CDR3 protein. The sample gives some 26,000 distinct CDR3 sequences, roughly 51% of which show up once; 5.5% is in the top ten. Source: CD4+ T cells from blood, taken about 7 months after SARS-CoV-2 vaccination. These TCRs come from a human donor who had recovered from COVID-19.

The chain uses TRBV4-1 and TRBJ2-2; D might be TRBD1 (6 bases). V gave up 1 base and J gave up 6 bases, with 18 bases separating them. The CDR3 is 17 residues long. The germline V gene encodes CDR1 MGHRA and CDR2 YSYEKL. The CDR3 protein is CASSQGTYRARAGELFF. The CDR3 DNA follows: TGCGCCAGCAGCCAAGGAACGTACAGGGCGAGGGCCGGGGAGCTGTTTTTT.

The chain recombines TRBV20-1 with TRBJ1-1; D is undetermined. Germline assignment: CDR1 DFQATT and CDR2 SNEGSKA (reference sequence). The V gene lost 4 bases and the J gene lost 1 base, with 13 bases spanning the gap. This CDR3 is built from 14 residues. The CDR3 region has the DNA TGCAGTGCTAAGCTCGGAGGGTCGAACACTGAAGCTTTCTTT. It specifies CSAKLGGSNTEAFF.

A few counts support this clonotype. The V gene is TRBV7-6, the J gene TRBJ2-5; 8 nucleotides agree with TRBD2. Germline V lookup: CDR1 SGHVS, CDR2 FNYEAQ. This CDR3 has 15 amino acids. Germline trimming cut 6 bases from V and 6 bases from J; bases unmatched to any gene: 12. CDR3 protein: CASSPLAGTRQTQYF. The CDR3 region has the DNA TGTGCCAGCAGTCCCTTAGCGGGAACCCGCCAGACCCAGTACTTC. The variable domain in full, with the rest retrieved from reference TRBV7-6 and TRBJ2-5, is GAGVSQSPRYKVTKRGQDVALRCDPISGHVSLYWYRQALGQGPEFLTYFNYEAQQDKSGLPNDRFSAERPEGSISTLTIQRTEQRDSAMYRCASSPLAGTRQTQYFGPGTRLLVL.

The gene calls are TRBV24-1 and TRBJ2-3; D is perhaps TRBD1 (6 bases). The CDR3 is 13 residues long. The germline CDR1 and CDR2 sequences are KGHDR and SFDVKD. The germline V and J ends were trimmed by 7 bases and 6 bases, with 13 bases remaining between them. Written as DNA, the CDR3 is TGTGCCACCAGCAAGGGGGTAGCGGATACGCAGTATTTT. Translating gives CATSKGVADTQYF.

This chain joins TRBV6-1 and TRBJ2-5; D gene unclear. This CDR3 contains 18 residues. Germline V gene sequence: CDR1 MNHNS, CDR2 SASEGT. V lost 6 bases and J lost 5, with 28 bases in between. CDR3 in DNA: TGTGCCAGCAGACACGTCCGCGATCTAGTCCGGGCTGCGGAGACCCAGTACTTC. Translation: CASRHVRDLVRAAETQYF.

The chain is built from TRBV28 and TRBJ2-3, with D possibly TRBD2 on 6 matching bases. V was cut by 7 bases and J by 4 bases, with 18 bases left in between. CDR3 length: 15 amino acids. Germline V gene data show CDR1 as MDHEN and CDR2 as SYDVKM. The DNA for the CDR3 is TGTGCCAGCACCCTCCGACCCGGCGGGGCAGATACGCAGTATTTT. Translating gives CASTLRPGGADTQYF.

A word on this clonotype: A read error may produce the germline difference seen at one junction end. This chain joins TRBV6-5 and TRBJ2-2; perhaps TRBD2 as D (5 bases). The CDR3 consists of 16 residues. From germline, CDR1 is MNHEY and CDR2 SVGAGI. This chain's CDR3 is CASSYSGLDNTGELFF. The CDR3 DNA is TGTGCCAGCAGCTACTCAGGACTCGATAACACCGGGGAGCTGTTTTTT.

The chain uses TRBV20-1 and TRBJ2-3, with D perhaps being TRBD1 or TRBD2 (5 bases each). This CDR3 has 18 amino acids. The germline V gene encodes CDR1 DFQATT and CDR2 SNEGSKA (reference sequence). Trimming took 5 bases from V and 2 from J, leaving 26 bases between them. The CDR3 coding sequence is TGCAGTGCTGGACTTGGTCGTTCTCGGGACCCATTCACAGATACGCAGTATTTT. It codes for CSAGLGRSRDPFTDTQYF.